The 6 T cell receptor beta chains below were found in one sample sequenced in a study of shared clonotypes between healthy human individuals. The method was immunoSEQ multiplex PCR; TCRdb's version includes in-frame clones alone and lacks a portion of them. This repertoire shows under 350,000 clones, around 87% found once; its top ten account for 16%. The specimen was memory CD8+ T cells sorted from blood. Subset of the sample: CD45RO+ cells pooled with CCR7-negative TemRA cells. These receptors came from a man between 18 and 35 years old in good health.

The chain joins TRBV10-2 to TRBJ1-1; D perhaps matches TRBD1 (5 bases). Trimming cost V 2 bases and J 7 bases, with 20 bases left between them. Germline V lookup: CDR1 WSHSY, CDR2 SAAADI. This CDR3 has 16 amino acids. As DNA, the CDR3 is TGCGCCAGCAGTGAGAGCCCGGGGGGATTCTTCGATGAAGCTTTCTTT. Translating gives CASSESPGGFFDEAFF.

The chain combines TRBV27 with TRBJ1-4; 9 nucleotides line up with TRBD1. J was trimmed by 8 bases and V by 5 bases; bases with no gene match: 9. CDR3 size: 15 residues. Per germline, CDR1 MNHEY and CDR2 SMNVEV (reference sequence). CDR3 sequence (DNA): TGTGCCAGCAGTCCGCTGGGACAGGGTTCGGAAAAACTGTTTTTT. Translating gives CASSPLGQGSEKLFF.

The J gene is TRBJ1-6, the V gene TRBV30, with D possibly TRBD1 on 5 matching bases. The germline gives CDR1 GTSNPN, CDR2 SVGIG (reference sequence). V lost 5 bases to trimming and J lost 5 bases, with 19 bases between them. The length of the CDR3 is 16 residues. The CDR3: CAWGGLPGNDNSPLHF. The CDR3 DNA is TGTGCCTGGGGGGGACTCCCCGGGAACGATAATTCACCCCTCCACTTT. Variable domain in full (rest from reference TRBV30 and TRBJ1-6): SQTIHQWPATLVQPVGSPLSLECTVEGTSNPNLYWYRQAAGRGLQLLFYSVGIGQISSEVPQNLSASRPQDRQFILSSKKLLLSDSGFYLCAWGGLPGNDNSPLHFGNGTRLTVT.

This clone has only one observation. The CDR3 nucleotides read TGTGCCAGCAGTCCTTTAGCGGGGCCTAACTACAATGAGCAGTTCTTC. Residues: CASSPLAGPNYNEQFF. This chain links TRBV7-9 with TRBJ2-1; 8 bases fit TRBD2. Germline trimming cut 6 bases from V and 3 bases from J; bases unmatched to any gene: 10. This CDR3 is built from 16 residues. The V gene's germline CDR1 is SEHNR and CDR2 FQNEAQ (reference sequence).

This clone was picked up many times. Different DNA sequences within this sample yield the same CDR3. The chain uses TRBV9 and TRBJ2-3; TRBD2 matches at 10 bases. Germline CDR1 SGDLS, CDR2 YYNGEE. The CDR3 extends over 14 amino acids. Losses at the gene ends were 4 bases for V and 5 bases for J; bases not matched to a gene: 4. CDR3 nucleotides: TGTGCCAGCAGCCTCAGCGGGAGGGAAGATACGCAGTATTTT. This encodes CASSLSGREDTQYF.

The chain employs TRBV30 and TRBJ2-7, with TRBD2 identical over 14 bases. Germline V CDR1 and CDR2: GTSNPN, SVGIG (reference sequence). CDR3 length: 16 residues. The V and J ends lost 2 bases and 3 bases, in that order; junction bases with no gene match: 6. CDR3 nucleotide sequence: TGTGCCTGGAGTACGGGACTAGCGGGAGTCCTCTACGAGCAGTACTTC. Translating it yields CAWSTGLAGVLYEQYF.